This record concerns one T cell receptor (beta chain) sequence. What it binds is unknown. Here immunoSEQ multiplex PCR was the method, and the copy in TCRdb shows in-frame clones only, minus some. The data hold roughly 14,000 clones, with 76% observed a single time. With 0 bases clipped from V and 4 bases from J, the junction kept 5 bases outside the gene matches. The length of the CDR3 is 17 residues. Looked up from germline, CDR1 is MNHEY and CDR2 is SVGEGT. This record belongs to a study of CD4 T cells in relation to SARS-CoV-2 and coronaviruses. Unexposed donor CD4+ T cells date from about 2011-2018, before the COVID-19 pandemic. Isolation of CD4+ T cells took place after 10 days in culture. Cultures received half-medium IL-2 refreshes on days 3 and 7.

This chain uses TRBV6-2 or TRBV6-3 with TRBJ2-5; TRBD2 matches 13 bases. Sequencing was carried out using CD4+ T cells from PBMCs, cultured in vitro. The origin of this receptor is a human donor in good health. The CDR3 reads CASSYSRTSGSRETQYF. The DNA of the CDR3 is TGTGCCAGCAGTTACTCCCGGACTAGCGGGAGTCGAGAGACCCAGTACTTC.